Listed here are 24 T cell receptor beta chains from one sample, sequenced in a study of cytomegalovirus exposure and HLA in healthy donors. A multiplex PCR was run with 60 Vbeta primers and 13 Jbeta primers. Data came from immunoSEQ multiplex PCR; TCRdb stores just in-frame clones and leaves some out. The table includes around 100,000 clones, 79% detected once. What was sequenced was PBMCs. The receptor source for this set is a man aged 50 to 59 in good health and CMV-seropositive.

The genes are TRBV6-5 and TRBJ1-4; D may be TRBD1 (6 bases). The CDR3 loop spans 14 amino acids. Germline assignment: CDR1 MNHEY and CDR2 SVGAGI. V was cut by 5 bases and J by 8 bases, with 15 bases left in between. Here the CDR3 DNA reads TGTGCCAGCAGTACCGGGACAATTGGCGAAAAACTGTTTTTT. Translation: CASSTGTIGEKLFF.

The rearrangement joins TRBV30 to TRBJ2-1; the D gene is possibly TRBD2 (6 bases). The CDR3 length is 17 residues. The germline V gene encodes CDR1 GTSNPN and CDR2 SVGIG (reference sequence). With 0 bases removed from V and 10 bases from J, the gap between germline ends came to 25 bases. DNA of the CDR3: TGTGCCTGGAGTGTAGGGGTAAGGGTGGGAGGAGATCTGGAGCAGTTCTTC. The encoded protein is CAWSVGVRVGGDLEQFF. The full variable domain, completed using reference TRBV30 and TRBJ2-1, is SQTIHQWPATLVQPVGSPLSLECTVEGTSNPNLYWYRQAAGRGLQLLFYSVGIGQISSEVPQNLSASRPQDRQFILSSKKLLLSDSGFYLCAWSVGVRVGGDLEQFFGPGTRLTVL.

This clone was seen more than once but under ten times. The V gene is TRBV27, the J gene TRBJ2-7; a weak D match, TRBD1 (6 bases). This CDR3 spans 13 amino acids. CDR1 MNHEY and CDR2 SMNVEV come from the germline V gene (reference sequence). Trimming removed 6 bases from V and 3 bases from J, with 12 bases in between. CDR3 region: CASSPDRFYEQYF. In DNA form, the CDR3 reads TGTGCCAGCAGCCCTGACAGGTTCTACGAGCAGTACTTC.

This rearrangement joins TRBV28 to TRBJ1-1; 8 nucleotides align to TRBD1. Germline assignment: CDR1 MDHEN and CDR2 SYDVKM. This CDR3 comprises 15 residues. With 6 bases clipped from V and 10 bases from J, the junction kept 16 bases outside the gene matches. Here the CDR3 DNA reads TGTGCCAGCAGCCCCGACGCGACAGGGGCGGACGCAGCTTTCTTT. Protein: CASSPDATGADAAFF. The complete variable domain, with remaining parts taken from reference TRBV28 and TRBJ1-1, reads DVKVTQSSRYLVKRTGEKVFLECVQDMDHENMFWYRQDPGLGLRLIYFSYDVKMKEKGDIPEGYSVSREKKERFSLILESASTNQTSMYLCASSPDATGADAAFFGQGTRLTVV.

The rearrangement links TRBV19 to TRBJ1-3; D gene unclear. CDR1 is LNHDA, CDR2 SQIVND, per germline (reference sequence). V shed 5 bases and J shed 0 bases, with 11 bases lying between them. CDR3 length: 15 amino acids. The CDR3 loop is CASSLDSSSGNTIYF. For the CDR3, the DNA is TGTGCCAGTAGTCTGGACTCCTCCTCTGGAAACACCATATATTTT.

This chain uses TRBV5-6 with TRBJ2-7; 9 bases line up with TRBD2. The V segment lost 5 bases and the J segment 1 base; nucleotides outside the gene matches: 7. The CDR3 spans 15 residues. CDR1 and CDR2 (germline): SGHDT, YYEEEE. Here the CDR3 DNA reads TGTGCCAGCAGGGGGTGGACTAGCGCATCCTACGAGCAGTACTTC. Amino acids: CASRGWTSASYEQYF.

The V and J genes are TRBV7-9 and TRBJ1-1, with D unclear. The CDR3 runs to 15 residues. Germline V gives CDR1 SEHNR, CDR2 FQNEAQ (reference sequence). The V gene lost 0 bases and the J gene lost 1 base, with 9 bases spanning the gap. Here the CDR3 DNA reads TGTGCCAGCAGCTTAGCGCTAAACCCGAACACTGAAGCTTTCTTT. This sequence encodes CASSLALNPNTEAFF. Complete variable domain (other parts from reference TRBV7-9 and TRBJ1-1): DTGVSQNPRHKITKRGQNVTFRCDPISEHNRLYWYRQTLGQGPEFLTYFQNEAQLEKSRLLSDRFSAERPKGSFSTLEIQRTEQGDSAMYLCASSLALNPNTEAFFGQGTRLTVV.

V gene TRBV6-5 combines with J gene TRBJ1-5; no clear D gene. Trimming pared 3 bases from V and 4 bases from J, leaving 10 bases between. This CDR3 has 14 amino acids. Looked up from germline, CDR1 is MNHEY and CDR2 is SVGAGI. The CDR3 nucleotides read TGTGCCAGCAGTTATAGTCAAGCAAATCAGCCCCAGCATTTT. Its translation: CASSYSQANQPQHF.

The chain has TRBV7-6 and TRBJ2-1; no clear D. The CDR3 is 15 residues long. Trimming left V 3 bases short and J 0 bases short, with 9 bases between. CDR1 is SGHVS, CDR2 FNYEAQ, per germline. This chain's CDR3 is CASSFELSSYNEQFF. CDR3 nucleotide sequence: TGTGCCAGCAGCTTCGAGCTAAGCTCCTACAATGAGCAGTTCTTC.

The chain couples TRBV4-2 to TRBJ2-3, with TRBD2 matching 8 bases. The CDR3 runs 17 residues. The V gene end was trimmed by 1 base and the J gene end by 2 bases; junction bases not matched to a gene: 8. Germline CDR1 LGHNA, CDR2 YNFKEQ. Here the CDR3 reads CASSQVVAGGFTDTQYF. CDR3 nucleotide sequence: TGTGCCAGCAGCCAAGTTGTCGCGGGGGGCTTCACAGATACGCAGTATTTT.

The V and J genes are TRBV4-1 and TRBJ2-5, with 13 bases matching TRBD2. J gave up 3 bases and V 2 bases, and 3 bases lay outside the gene matches. The V gene's germline CDR1 is MGHRA and CDR2 YSYEKL. This CDR3 has 16 residues. The CDR3 DNA reads as TGCGCCAGCAGCCAAACCGGGACTAGCGGGGAAGAGACCCAGTACTTC. Its translation: CASSQTGTSGEETQYF.

V gene TRBV6-5 combines with J gene TRBJ2-1; TRBD2 matches 8 bases. The V segment lost 6 bases and the J segment 3 bases; nucleotides outside the gene matches: 4. The V gene's germline CDR1 is MNHEY and CDR2 SVGAGI. The CDR3 runs 14 residues. For the CDR3, the DNA is TGTGCCAGCAGCCGGGGGGGAGTCTACAATGAGCAGTTCTTC. This gives the protein CASSRGGVYNEQFF.

The genes are TRBV7-7 and TRBJ2-7; 8 bases fit TRBD2. This CDR3 comprises 14 residues. Losses at the gene ends were 3 bases for V and 0 bases for J; bases not matched to a gene: 1. The germline CDR1 and CDR2 sequences are SSHAT and FNYEAQ (reference sequence). The CDR3 spells CASSLAGGSYEQYF. The CDR3 region has the DNA TGTGCCAGCAGCTTGGCGGGAGGCTCCTACGAGCAGTACTTC.

The chain carries TRBV29-1 and TRBJ2-2, with D unclear. This CDR3 is built from 13 residues. CDR1 is SQVTM and CDR2 is ANQGSEA in the germline V gene. V shed 7 bases and J shed 4 bases, with 13 bases lying between them. CDR3 DNA sequence: TGCAGCGCATCTTGGTCCGGCACCGGGGAGCTGTTTTTT. Protein: CSASWSGTGELFF.

The V gene is TRBV29-1, the J gene TRBJ1-5; D possibly corresponds to TRBD1 (5 bases). Germline V gene sequence: CDR1 SQVTM, CDR2 ANQGSEA. The CDR3 spans 14 residues. V gave up 4 bases and J gave up 6 bases, with 16 bases separating them. DNA for the CDR3: TGCAGCGTTGGGGGGTTAGGGGAGGGTCAGCCCCAGCATTTT. Translating gives CSVGGLGEGQPQHF.

The rearrangement uses TRBV6-6 and TRBJ2-1; 13 bases are a match to TRBD2. Germline V gene lookup returns CDR1 MNHNY and CDR2 SVGAGI (reference sequence). The CDR3 consists of 14 residues. The junction had 7 bases not matched to a gene; V was cut back by 7 bases and J by 10 bases. The CDR3 DNA sequence: TGTGCCAGCATTGGACTAGCGGGAGAAGGGGAGCAGTTCTTC. This translates into CASIGLAGEGEQFF.

The V gene is TRBV10-3, the J gene TRBJ2-1; tentative D call: TRBD1 (5 bases). Germline V gene data show CDR1 as ENHRY and CDR2 as SYGVKD. The CDR3 has 14 residues. Trimming cost V 4 bases and J 3 bases, with 10 bases left between them. The CDR3 bases are TGTGCCATCAGTGGGGCAGGGAACTACAATGAGCAGTTCTTC. Its protein product is CAISGAGNYNEQFF.

On this clone: Distinct nucleotide sequences in the sample also encode this CDR3. V usage is TRBV9 and J usage is TRBJ2-1, with D maybe TRBD2 (7 bases). Germline assignment: CDR1 SGDLS and CDR2 YYNGEE. The CDR3 consists of 15 residues. Trimming left V 0 bases short and J 2 bases short, with 9 bases between. CDR3 amino acids: CASSVGGGAYNEQFF. DNA for the CDR3: TGTGCCAGCAGCGTAGGAGGGGGGGCCTACAATGAGCAGTTCTTC.

V is TRBV6-1 and J is TRBJ1-3; unclear D gene. CDR1 is MNHNS and CDR2 is SASEGT in the germline V gene. This CDR3 has 15 amino acids. The V end lost 3 bases, the J end lost 0 bases, and 9 bases lay between the germline ends. CDR3 sequence: CASSEVTHSGNTIYF. Written as DNA, the CDR3 is TGTGCCAGCAGTGAGGTGACACACTCTGGAAACACCATATATTTT.

This clone was observed once. The V and J genes are TRBV9 and TRBJ2-1; D might be TRBD2 (5 bases). With 6 bases removed from V and 7 bases from J, the gap between germline ends came to 20 bases. This CDR3 has 15 residues. The germline CDR1 and CDR2 sequences are SGDLS and YYNGEE. The CDR3 sequence: CASTSGGSPGNEQFF. CDR3 bases: TGTGCCAGCACCTCTGGAGGTAGCCCGGGGAATGAGCAGTTCTTC.

The gene calls are TRBV7-2 and TRBJ2-7; the D gene is possibly TRBD2 (6 bases). Germline V gene data show CDR1 as SGHTA and CDR2 as FQGNSA. The CDR3 is 15 amino acids. Trimming took off 5 bases at V and 4 bases at J, with 18 bases between the two ends. Here the CDR3 DNA reads TGTGCCAGCAGCGCTAGGGACTCTTTGTCGTACGAGCAGTACTTC. Residues: CASSARDSLSYEQYF.

This sequence joins TRBV6-4 and TRBJ2-1; TRBD2 matches 8 bases. Per germline, CDR1 MRHNA and CDR2 SNTAGT. The CDR3 has 16 amino acids. V shed 4 bases, J shed 7 bases, and the junction held 12 bases outside the gene matches. For the CDR3, the DNA is TGTGCCAGCAGTGCTTCGACGGGAGGGGGTGTAAATGAGCAGTTCTTC. Protein product: CASSASTGGGVNEQFF.

This chain connects TRBV6-5 to TRBJ1-1, with TRBD1 matching 7 bases. The CDR3 has 15 residues. After removal of 4 bases from V and 2 bases from J, the junction contained 7 bases not matched to a gene. Germline CDR1 is MNHEY and CDR2 is SVGAGI. CDR3 sequence: CASSSQGTENTEAFF. The CDR3 DNA reads TGTGCCAGCAGTTCCCAAGGGACAGAAAACACTGAAGCTTTCTTT.

This clone was detected once. The chain links TRBV5-1 to TRBJ2-3, with TRBD1 matching over 7 bases. The CDR3 contains 16 residues. Germline CDR1 is SGHRS and CDR2 is YFSETQ. Losses at the gene ends were 3 bases for V and 1 base for J; bases not matched to a gene: 8. The CDR3 loop is CASSSTGQVGTDTQYF. Here the CDR3 DNA reads TGCGCCAGCAGCTCTACCGGACAGGTTGGCACAGATACGCAGTATTTT.